The rows below give T cell receptor beta chains drawn from one sample of a study of CD8+CD57+ T cells in acquired aplastic anemia. MiXCR, applied by TCRdb to the reads, yields one record per CDR3 protein. The data contain about 150,000 distinct CDR3 sequences, more than 45% of them singletons. The sequenced sample was sorted CD4+, CD8+, or CD8+CD57+ T cells (not recorded which) from PBMCs. Receptor source: a human donor with aplastic anemia. Both conserved end residues are part of each CDR3. The D gene is left open where the match is weak. A clone size is listed for some rows: how often the clone was seen (once, few, many), or a class if it is expanded.

J gene: TRBJ2-1; D gene: TRBD2; V gene: TRBV20-1; CDR3 length: 14; clone size: many; CDR3 DNA: TGCAGTGCTAGCCGTAGCGGGAGGGCTGATGAGCAGTTCTTC; CDR3 protein: CSASRSGRADEQFF
J gene: TRBJ1-3; D gene: NA; V gene: TRBV20-1; CDR3 length: 13; clone size: NA; CDR3 DNA: TGCAGTGCTAGAGGGACGGCCGGAAACACCATATATTTT; CDR3 protein: CSARGTAGNTIYF
J gene: TRBJ2-7; D gene: TRBD1; V gene: TRBV29-1; CDR3 length: 15; clone size: NA; CDR3 DNA: TGCAGCGTTGAAGTCCGGACAGGGACCTCCTACGAGCAGTACTTC; CDR3 protein: CSVEVRTGTSYEQYF
J gene: TRBJ1-2; D gene: TRBD1; V gene: TRBV5-1; CDR3 length: 20; clone size: few; CDR3 DNA: TGCGCCAGCAGCCCGGGACAGGGAAGGTCCCCACCCCAAGGCCTCGATGGCTACACCTTC; CDR3 protein: CASSPGQGRSPPQGLDGYTF
J gene: TRBJ2-5; D gene: NA; V gene: TRBV2; CDR3 length: 15; clone size: NA; CDR3 DNA: TGTGCCAGCAGTCCCGGGGCCGCAGGGGAAGAGACCCAGTACTTC; CDR3 protein: CASSPGAAGEETQYF
J gene: TRBJ1-1; D gene: NA; V gene: TRBV2; CDR3 length: 14; clone size: NA; CDR3 DNA: TGTGCCAGCAGCGGGCTGACAGCGAACACTGAAGCTTTCTTT; CDR3 protein: CASSGLTANTEAFF
J gene: TRBJ1-4; D gene: NA; V gene: TRBV27; CDR3 length: 16; clone size: NA; CDR3 DNA: TGTGCCAGCAGTTTACGTCAGGGGAGGGTTGGAGAAAAACTGCTTTTT; CDR3 protein: CASSLRQGRVGEKLLF
J gene: TRBJ2-1; D gene: TRBD1; V gene: TRBV25-1; CDR3 length: 13; clone size: large; CDR3 DNA: TGTGCCACCTCAGGGGACAGGGGGCCCCTTCAGTTCTTC; CDR3 protein: CATSGDRGPLQFF
J gene: TRBJ2-7; D gene: NA; V gene: TRBV7-9; CDR3 length: 12; clone size: few; CDR3 DNA: TGTGCCAGCAGCGGACGTCTGAGCGAGCAGTACTTC; CDR3 protein: CASSGRLSEQYF
J gene: TRBJ1-2; D gene: TRBD1; V gene: TRBV20-1; CDR3 length: 17; clone size: many; CDR3 DNA: TGCAGTGCTAAAGTCCCGGGACAGGGGGCCCTTAACTATGGCTACACCTTC; CDR3 protein: CSAKVPGQGALNYGYTF
J gene: TRBJ2-2; D gene: NA; V gene: TRBV25-1; CDR3 length: 15; clone size: NA; CDR3 DNA: TGTGCCAGCAGAACCGCCGGGGTGGACACCGGGGAGCTGTTTTTT; CDR3 protein: CASRTAGVDTGELFF
J gene: TRBJ2-6; D gene: TRBD2; V gene: TRBV2; CDR3 length: 19; clone size: NA; CDR3 DNA: TGTGCCAGCAGTCGGACTAGCGGGGGGGCCGTCTCTGGGGCCAACGTCCTGACTTTC; CDR3 protein: CASSRTSGGAVSGANVLTF
J gene: TRBJ1-6; D gene: NA; V gene: TRBV19; CDR3 length: 14; clone size: many; CDR3 DNA: TGTGCCAGTACCCACACAGGGTTCAATTCACCCCTCCACTTT; CDR3 protein: CASTHTGFNSPLHF
J gene: TRBJ1-6; D gene: NA; V gene: TRBV7-9; CDR3 length: 13; clone size: NA; CDR3 DNA: TGTGCCAGCAGCTTTGGGATCATTTCACCCCTCCACTTT; CDR3 protein: CASSFGIISPLHF
J gene: TRBJ1-5; D gene: NA; V gene: TRBV7-2; CDR3 length: 13; clone size: NA; CDR3 DNA: TGTGCCAGCAGCTTAGCGAGCCTTCAGCCCCAGCATTTT; CDR3 protein: CASSLASLQPQHF
J gene: TRBJ1-2; D gene: TRBD1; V gene: TRBV19; CDR3 length: 13; clone size: NA; CDR3 DNA: TGTGCCAGTAGCGGGGGACAGGGGTTCGGCTACACCTTC; CDR3 protein: CASSGGQGFGYTF
J gene: TRBJ2-1; D gene: TRBD2; V gene: TRBV18; CDR3 length: 14; clone size: NA; CDR3 DNA: TGTGCCAGCTCAACCCGGACTAGTACCAATGAGCAGTTCTTC; CDR3 protein: CASSTRTSTNEQFF
J gene: TRBJ2-1; D gene: NA; V gene: TRBV20-1; CDR3 length: 12; clone size: many; CDR3 DNA: TGCAGTGCCCCCGATCCAGCGCAGGGGCAGTTCTTC; CDR3 protein: CSAPDPAQGQFF
J gene: TRBJ1-6; D gene: TRBD1; V gene: TRBV2; CDR3 length: 15; clone size: many; CDR3 DNA: TGTGCCAGCAGTGAATATTGGGGGACAGAATCACCCCTCCACTTT; CDR3 protein: CASSEYWGTESPLHF
J gene: TRBJ2-5; D gene: NA; V gene: TRBV2; CDR3 length: 11; clone size: NA; CDR3 DNA: TGTGCCAGCAGGGAGGGGGAGACCCAGTACTTC; CDR3 protein: CASREGETQYF
J gene: TRBJ1-6; D gene: NA; V gene: TRBV5-4; CDR3 length: 13; clone size: NA; CDR3 DNA: TGTGCCAGCAGCTTGGGCGGGGATCAGCCCCTCCACTTT; CDR3 protein: CASSLGGDQPLHF
J gene: TRBJ2-3; D gene: NA; V gene: TRBV19; CDR3 length: 16; clone size: NA; CDR3 DNA: TGTGCCAGGAGTGTAGGAGCTAGCCGTCGCACAGATACGCAGTATTTT; CDR3 protein: CARSVGASRRTDTQYF
J gene: TRBJ2-7; D gene: NA; V gene: TRBV27; CDR3 length: 15; clone size: NA; CDR3 DNA: TGTGCCAGCAGCGTAAGGTCGACTCATTCCTGCGAGCAGTACTTC; CDR3 protein: CASSVRSTHSCEQYF
J gene: TRBJ1-5; D gene: TRBD1; V gene: TRBV10-3; CDR3 length: 15; clone size: NA; CDR3 DNA: TGTGCCATCAGTGAGTTTACAGGGGACAATCAGCCCCAGCATTTT; CDR3 protein: CAISEFTGDNQPQHF
J gene: TRBJ2-1; D gene: NA; V gene: TRBV5-4; CDR3 length: 13; clone size: many; CDR3 DNA: TGTGCCAGCAGCTTGGATCAGGGGACCCGTAGGTTCTTC; CDR3 protein: CASSLDQGTRRFF
J gene: TRBJ2-7; D gene: TRBD1; V gene: TRBV19; CDR3 length: 15; clone size: NA; CDR3 DNA: TGTGCCAGTAGTACTTCGGGACAGGGTCGATACGAGCAGTACTTC; CDR3 protein: CASSTSGQGRYEQYF